Here is one T cell receptor beta chain with its context. Its target antigen remains unknown. Qualities for individual bases were not recorded, and no much larger clone is one base off. CDR1 and CDR2 are read off the germline V gene as MGHRA and YSYEKL. Measured from the cysteine to the phenylalanine, the CDR3 is 17 residues long. Just the 51-base CDR3 DNA is kept, in frame starting at base 1. The junction shows trimming of 2 bases on V and 8 bases on J, plus 21 bases between the germline ends. The cohort consisted of hundreds of healthy bone marrow donors. All cohort members were sampled while nominally healthy, although unrecorded immune exposures were likely present. The donor was CMV seronegative and belonged to the group of 350 or so seronegative cohort members. A peripheral blood sample was provided by each donor, and peripheral blood mononuclear cells were used for TCR beta sequencing. Genomic DNA was extracted from the blood cell samples with the Qiagen DNeasy Blood Extraction Kit.

This sample was included in a study of cytomegalovirus exposure and HLA in healthy donors (dated 2017 in TCRdb). Study-wide context: According to an earlier analysis of several hundred of the donors, some 180 million T cells yielded 117 million unique TCR beta sequences and 276 Gb of sequence data. A later genetic analysis took genome-wide SNP genotypes for 398 of the 666 donors and used that subset as a discovery cohort. Using immunosequencing, the study profiled T cell repertoires from about 650 subjects and related those repertoires to cytomegalovirus serostatus. The study combined high-throughput TCR immunosequencing, statistical association of individual TCRs with disease status, and machine learning to predict cytomegalovirus infection status. Rather than using new phenotypic data, the later analysis identified candidate immune exposures from TCR beta sequences and from how often those sequences occurred across donors. In a later analysis, previously published TCR beta repertoires from more than 500 donors were re-analyzed and high-resolution HLA genotyping was added so that TCR occurrence patterns could be studied. Of the 350 to 400 genotyped donors, about 80% fell in the genetic ancestry cluster associated with self-reported Caucasian donors. HLA typing included class I and class II loci at four-digit resolution. Four or five DR-DQ haplotypes were handled as single units for association and clustering because linkage in the cohort was strong. On average, around 230,000 unique TCR beta nucleotide sequences were sequenced per donor among fewer than 500 genotyped donors of the cohort, with around 19% of those sequences being non-productive. Every discovery cohort repertoire had been produced on one sequencing platform. Typing coverage varied by locus: about 620-640 donors for A, B, C, DRB1 and DQB1; approximately 500 for DQA1; 600 to 610 for DPA1; 450 to 480 for DPB1. Donor age, sex, ethnicity and CMV serostatus were compiled alongside the repertoire data. A separate validation cohort of roughly 130 different subjects was used in addition to the roughly 620-subject first cohort. Roughly 300 gigabases of sequencing data and approximately 85 million unique TCR sequences were included in an early release covering several hundred HLA-typed donors. The study aimed to test whether cataloging public T cell receptors could reveal signatures of past pathogen exposure. In an earlier analysis of roughly 600 of the donors, high-throughput TCR beta sequencing was used to judge whether each TCR beta V gene segment behaved as functional or pseudogenic. General conclusions and limits of the study: According to the authors, the approach could potentially be generalized to other disease states and immunological phenotypes. In vitro tests confirmed that a few of the cytomegalovirus-associated TCR beta chains recognize cytomegalovirus antigens. Assigning TCR associations to individual alleles was difficult when HLA alleles, especially DR and DQ, strongly co-occurred. A later analysis reported that several top co-occurrence clusters appeared linked to parvovirus B19, influenza, CMV and Epstein-Barr virus. For the cohort, immune exposure information was limited to CMV serostatus. In both the original and validation cohorts, the classifier was reported to diagnose cytomegalovirus status with high specificity and sensitivity. According to a later analysis, most CMV-associated TCR beta chains appeared to be HLA-restricted, and the HLA associations seemed to be driven largely by CMV exposure. In a later analysis, HLA-associated TCR beta chains showed more clonal expansion and lower generation probabilities than non-associated chains that were equally common. Most TCR sequences were observed very rarely across donors, whereas some public TCRs were present in many individuals. Because the 87-base-pair reads could not distinguish some IMGT-functional V segments, including TRBV6-2 and TRBV6-3, those segments were excluded. The study gave a list of some 150 TCR beta chains associated with cytomegalovirus. The cohort was sequenced for TCR beta chains only, and without alpha or paired-chain data the features that could be detected were limited. A later genetic analysis associated a missense DCLRE1C variant with V-gene and J-gene trimming of TCR beta chains, and an independent cohort replicated the association. A further reported finding was that TCR beta sequences accurately predicted the HLA-A and HLA-B alleles for most subjects in the first cohort. The presence/absence analyses assumed that sequencing depth was roughly uniform across donors, and that assumption may not be true. The sequencing pipeline was judged likely to have produced a cluster of highly shared sequence variants as a technical artifact. Because HLA typing was unavailable for some donors at each locus, only the typed subset was used in association tests. In an earlier analysis of about 600 of the donors, most TCR beta V segments appeared in productive rearrangements about 87% or about 30% of the time, broadly matching IMGT annotations. Correlated functional status among segregating V segments might reflect linkage disequilibrium, but an unknown experimental factor could not be ruled out. Seventeen rarely observed V segments, including chromosome 9 orphons, were excluded from the earlier analysis of several hundred of the donors because counts were too low. In a later analysis, more than 15,000 TCR beta sequences were associated with specific HLA alleles at a false discovery rate of 0.05. In a later genetic analysis, fewer N-insertions in productive TCRs were reported among donors in an Asian-associated ancestry cluster than the approximately 670-donor mean. In a later analysis, the rate of TCR association differed among HLA loci, with DRB1 alleles having the most associated TCRs and HLA-C alleles having the fewest.

Libraries came from the immunoSEQ multiplex PCR assay. The multiplex PCR relied on a mix of 60 forward primers for TCR Vbeta segments and 13 reverse primers for TCR Jbeta segments. A multiplex PCR assay on genomic DNA amplified the CDR3 region of rearranged TCR beta genes. The amplified TCR beta libraries were sequenced on the Illumina HiSeq System as 87-base-pair reads. As for how the authors treated the data: A later analysis tallied around 82 million unique TCR beta chains across the 650 to 750 repertoires, and about 12 million of those chains were shared by two or more donors. Raw reads were error-corrected and collapsed into unique sequences by a nearest-neighbor algorithm in which closely related sequences were merged to remove PCR and sequencing errors. To assign V, D and J gene segments, CDR3 sequences were aligned to IMGT reference sequences. For a sequence to be retained, a match of at least six nucleotides to both a V gene segment and a J gene segment was required. A rearrangement was called productive if the CDR3 had no stop codons and remained in frame with V and J, and every other rearrangement was called non-productive. Following IMGT convention, CDR3 was defined as the stretch from the second conserved V-encoded cysteine up to the conserved J-encoded phenylalanine. The earlier analysis of 587 of the donors excluded any sequence lacking an unambiguous match to a single V gene segment. In an earlier analysis of 587 of the donors, a V segment was called functional when productive rearrangements were above 56.7%, and segregating when the standard deviation between donors exceeded 5%. A statistical classification framework was built to diagnose cytomegalovirus status from the catalog of TCR beta chain sequences. V and J gene assignment, in a later analysis, came from comparing TCR nucleotide sequences with IMGT/GENE-DB human TR gene sequences. In a later analysis, CDR3 sequences and most-parsimonious VDJ recombination scenarios were assigned using the TCRdist pipeline. A later analysis defined each TCR beta chain by its CDR3 amino acid sequence plus V-gene family, and excluded reads lacking a unique V-gene family. In a later analysis, 500 to 700 highly shared, low-generation-probability nucleotide sequences were removed to address suspected cross-contamination and a sequencing artifact. For each public chain, a later analysis derived a clonal expansion index from normalized ranks of inferred template counts within each repertoire. In a later analysis, generation probabilities were computed using a VDJ recombination model fitted to out-of-frame rearrangements, and the results were checked against IGoR. Hypergeometric tests were used in a later analysis to score TCR-TCR, TCR-HLA and TCR-CMV co-occurrence, with a repertoire-size bias correction applied to the TCR pairs. False discovery rates were estimated in a later analysis by permuting HLA or CMV assignments 20 times. In a later analysis, co-occurring TCRs were grouped using DBSCAN, with TCRdist sequence similarity added in when clustering inside HLA-allele-positive subsets. Repertoires with fewer than 30,000 or more than 120,000 public chains, plus five repertoires with anomalous nucleotide sharing, were excluded from co-occurrence clustering. TCRdb obtained this table from immuneACCESS and retained in-frame rearrangements with V and J assigned. These tables miss some clones; where compared with another copy, unresolved V genes account for less than half of the shortfall, and the remainder is unexplained. V and J calls and clone size follow that table, whereas D and trimming were derived from the DNA. In all, the sample holds some 180,000 clones, and about 90% of those were seen once. The top ten clonotypes cover over 0.2% of the sample.

The rearranged chain carries TRBV4-1 and TRBJ2-2; TRBD1 is perhaps the D gene, given 6 matching bases. The sample consisted of PBMCs. This clonotype originated in a girl in the first two years of life in good health and CMV-seronegative. The bases are TGCGCCAGCAGCCAACTTCACCCACCCCAGGGGAGAGGGGAGCTGTTTTTT. This is translated as CASSQLHPPQGRGELFF.